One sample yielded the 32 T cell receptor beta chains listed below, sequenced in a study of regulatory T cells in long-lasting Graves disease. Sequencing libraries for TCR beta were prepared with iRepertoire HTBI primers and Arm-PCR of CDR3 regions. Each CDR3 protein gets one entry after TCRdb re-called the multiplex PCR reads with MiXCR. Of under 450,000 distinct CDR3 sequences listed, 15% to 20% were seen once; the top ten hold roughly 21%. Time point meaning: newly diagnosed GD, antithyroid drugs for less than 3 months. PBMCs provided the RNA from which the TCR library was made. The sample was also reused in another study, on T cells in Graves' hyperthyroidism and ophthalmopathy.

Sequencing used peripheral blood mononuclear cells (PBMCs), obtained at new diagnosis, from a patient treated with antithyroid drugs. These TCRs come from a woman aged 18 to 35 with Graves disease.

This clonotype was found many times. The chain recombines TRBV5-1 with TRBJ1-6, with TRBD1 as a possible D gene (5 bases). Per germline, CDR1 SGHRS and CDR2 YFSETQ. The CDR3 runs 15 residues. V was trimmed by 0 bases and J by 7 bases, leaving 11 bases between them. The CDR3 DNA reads TGCGCCAGCAGCTTGGCCACGGGGGGGAATTCACCCCTCCACTTT. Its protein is CASSLATGGNSPLHF.

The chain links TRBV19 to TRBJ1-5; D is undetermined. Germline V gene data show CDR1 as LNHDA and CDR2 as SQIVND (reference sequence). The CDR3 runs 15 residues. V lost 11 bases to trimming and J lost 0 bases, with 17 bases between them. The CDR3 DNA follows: TGTGCCTCCAACCAGGTTCCCACTAGCAATCAGCCCCAGCATTTT. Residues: CASNQVPTSNQPQHF.

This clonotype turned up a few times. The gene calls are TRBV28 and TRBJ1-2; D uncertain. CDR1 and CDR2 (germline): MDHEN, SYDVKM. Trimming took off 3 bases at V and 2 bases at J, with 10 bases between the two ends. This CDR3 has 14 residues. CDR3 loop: CASSFWPENYGYTF. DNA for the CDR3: TGTGCCAGCAGTTTTTGGCCTGAAAACTATGGCTACACCTTC.

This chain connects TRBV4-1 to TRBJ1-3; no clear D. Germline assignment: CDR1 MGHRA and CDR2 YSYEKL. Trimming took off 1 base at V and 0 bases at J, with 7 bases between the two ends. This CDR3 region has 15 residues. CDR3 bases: TGCGCCAGCAGCCAAGTAAGGTTCTCTGGAAACACCATATATTTT. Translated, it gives CASSQVRFSGNTIYF.

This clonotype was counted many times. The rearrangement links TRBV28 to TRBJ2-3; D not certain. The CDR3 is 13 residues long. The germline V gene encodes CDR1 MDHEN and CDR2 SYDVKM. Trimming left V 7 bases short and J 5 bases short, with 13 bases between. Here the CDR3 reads CASTREWGDTQYF. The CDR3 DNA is TGTGCCAGCACAAGGGAATGGGGAGATACGCAGTATTTT.

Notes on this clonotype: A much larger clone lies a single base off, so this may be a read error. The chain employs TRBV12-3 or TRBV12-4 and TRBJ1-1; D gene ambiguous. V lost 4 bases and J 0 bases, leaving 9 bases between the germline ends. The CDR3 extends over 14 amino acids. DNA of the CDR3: TGTGCCAGCAGTTACGGAGAAATGAACACTGAAGCTTTCTTT. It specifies CASSYGEMNTEAFF.

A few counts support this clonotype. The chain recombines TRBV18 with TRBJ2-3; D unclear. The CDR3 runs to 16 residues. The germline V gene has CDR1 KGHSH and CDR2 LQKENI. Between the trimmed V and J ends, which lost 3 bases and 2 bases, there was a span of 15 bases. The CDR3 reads CASSPPFSRITDTQYF. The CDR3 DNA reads TGTGCCAGCTCACCTCCCTTTTCGAGAATCACAGATACGCAGTATTTT.

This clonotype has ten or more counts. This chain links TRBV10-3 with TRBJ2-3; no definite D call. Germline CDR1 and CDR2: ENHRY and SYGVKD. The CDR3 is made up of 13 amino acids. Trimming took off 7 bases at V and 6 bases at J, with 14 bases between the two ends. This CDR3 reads CAIMERAEDTQYF. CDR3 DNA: TGTGCCATCATGGAAAGGGCTGAGGATACGCAGTATTTT.

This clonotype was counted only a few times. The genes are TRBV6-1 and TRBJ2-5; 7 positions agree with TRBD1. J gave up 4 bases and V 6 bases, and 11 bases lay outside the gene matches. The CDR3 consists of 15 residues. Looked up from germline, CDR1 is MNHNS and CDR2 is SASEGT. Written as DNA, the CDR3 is TGTGCCAGCAGATCCGACAGGGCGGGCTTAGAGACCCAGTACTTC. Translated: CASRSDRAGLETQYF.

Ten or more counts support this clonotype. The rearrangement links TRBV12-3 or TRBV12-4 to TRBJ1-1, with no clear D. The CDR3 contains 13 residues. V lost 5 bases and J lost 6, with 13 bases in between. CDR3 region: CASSPSRPAEAFF. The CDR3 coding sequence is TGTGCCAGCAGTCCCAGTCGACCGGCTGAAGCTTTCTTT.

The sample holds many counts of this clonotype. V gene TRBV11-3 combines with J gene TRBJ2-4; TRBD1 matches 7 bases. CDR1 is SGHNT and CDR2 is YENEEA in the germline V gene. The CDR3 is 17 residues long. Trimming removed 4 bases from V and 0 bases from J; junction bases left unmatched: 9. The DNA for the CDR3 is TGTGCCAGCAGCTCAGGGATACAGGGGAGAGCCAAAAACATTCAGTACTTC. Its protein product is CASSSGIQGRAKNIQYF.

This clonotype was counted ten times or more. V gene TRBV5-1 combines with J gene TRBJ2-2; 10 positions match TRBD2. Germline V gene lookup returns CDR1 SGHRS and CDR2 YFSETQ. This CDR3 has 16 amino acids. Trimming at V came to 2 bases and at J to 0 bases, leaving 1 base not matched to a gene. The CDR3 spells CASSLAGGTNTGELFF. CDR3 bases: TGCGCCAGCAGCTTAGCGGGGGGGACGAACACCGGGGAGCTGTTTTTT.

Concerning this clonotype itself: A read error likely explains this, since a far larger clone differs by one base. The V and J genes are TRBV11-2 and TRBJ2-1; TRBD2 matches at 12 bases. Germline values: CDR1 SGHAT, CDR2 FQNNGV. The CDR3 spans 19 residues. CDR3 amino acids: CANSPRTGSTSGRINEQFF. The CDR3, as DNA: TGTGCCAACAGCCCCCGGACAGGGTCGACTAGCGGGAGAATCAATGAGCAGTTCTTC.

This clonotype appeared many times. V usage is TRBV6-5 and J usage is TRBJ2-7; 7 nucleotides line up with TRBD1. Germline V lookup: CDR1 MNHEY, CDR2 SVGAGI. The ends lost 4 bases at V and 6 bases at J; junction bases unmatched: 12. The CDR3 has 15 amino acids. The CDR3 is CASSSHPDRAPEQYF. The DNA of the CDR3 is TGTGCCAGCAGTTCCCACCCAGACAGGGCTCCCGAGCAGTACTTC.

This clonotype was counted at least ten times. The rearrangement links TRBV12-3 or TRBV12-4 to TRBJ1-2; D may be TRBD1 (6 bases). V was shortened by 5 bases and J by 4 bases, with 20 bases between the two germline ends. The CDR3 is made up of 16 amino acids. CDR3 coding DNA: TGTGCCAGCAGTCCTACCGACAGGTTCCTTCTCTATGGCTACACCTTC. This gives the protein CASSPTDRFLLYGYTF.

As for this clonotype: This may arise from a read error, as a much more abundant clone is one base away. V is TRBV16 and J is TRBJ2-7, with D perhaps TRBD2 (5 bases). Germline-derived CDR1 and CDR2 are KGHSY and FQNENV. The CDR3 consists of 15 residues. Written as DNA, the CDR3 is TGTGCCAGCGGCCAATCTCGGGTGCGGGCCTACGAGCAGTACTTC. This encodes CASGQSRVRAYEQYF.

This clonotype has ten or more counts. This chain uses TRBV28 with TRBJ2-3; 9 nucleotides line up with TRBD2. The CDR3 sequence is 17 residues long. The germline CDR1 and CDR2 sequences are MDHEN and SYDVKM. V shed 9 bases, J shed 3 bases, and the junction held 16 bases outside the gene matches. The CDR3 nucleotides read TGTGCCAGTCGAAGCGGGAGGCCCTTCCAAAGAACAGATACGCAGTATTTT. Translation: CASRSGRPFQRTDTQYF.

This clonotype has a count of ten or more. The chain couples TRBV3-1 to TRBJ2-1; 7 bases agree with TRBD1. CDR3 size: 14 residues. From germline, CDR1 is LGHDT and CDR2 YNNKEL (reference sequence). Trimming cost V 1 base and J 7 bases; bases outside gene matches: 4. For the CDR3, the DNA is TGTGCCAGCAGCCAAGGGCAGGGGGTAAATGAGCAGTTCTTC. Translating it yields CASSQGQGVNEQFF.

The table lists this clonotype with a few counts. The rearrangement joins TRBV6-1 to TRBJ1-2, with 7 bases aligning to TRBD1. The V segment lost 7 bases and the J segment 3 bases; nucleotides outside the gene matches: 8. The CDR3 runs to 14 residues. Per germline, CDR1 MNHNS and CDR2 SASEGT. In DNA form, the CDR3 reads TGTGCCAGCACTTCGCCCAGGGGGGACTATGGCTACACCTTC. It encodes CASTSPRGDYGYTF.

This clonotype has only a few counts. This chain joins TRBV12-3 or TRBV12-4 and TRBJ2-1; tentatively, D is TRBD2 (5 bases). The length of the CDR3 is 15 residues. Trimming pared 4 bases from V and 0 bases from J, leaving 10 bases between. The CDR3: CASSWLGSSYNEQFF. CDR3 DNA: TGTGCCAGCAGTTGGTTGGGGAGCTCCTACAATGAGCAGTTCTTC.

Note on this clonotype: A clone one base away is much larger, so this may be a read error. Here the CDR3 DNA reads TGCAGTGCTAGAGACCGCTCCGGGACTAGCGGGGCTGGATCCTACGAGCGGTACTTC. Translation: CSARDRSGTSGAGSYERYF. The rearrangement uses TRBV20-1 and TRBJ2-7; 13 bases align to TRBD2. The CDR3 consists of 19 residues. Germline lookup yields CDR1 DFQATT and CDR2 SNEGSKA (reference sequence).

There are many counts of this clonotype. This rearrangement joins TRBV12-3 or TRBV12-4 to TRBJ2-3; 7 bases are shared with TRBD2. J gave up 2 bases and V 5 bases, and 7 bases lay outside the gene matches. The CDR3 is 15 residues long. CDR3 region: CASSTFGTNTDTQYF. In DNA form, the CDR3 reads TGTGCCAGCAGTACTTTTGGGACTAACACAGATACGCAGTATTTT.

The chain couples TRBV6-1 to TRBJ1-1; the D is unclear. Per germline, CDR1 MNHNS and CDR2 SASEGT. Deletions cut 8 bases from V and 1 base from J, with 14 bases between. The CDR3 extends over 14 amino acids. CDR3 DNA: TGTGCCAGCTGGGGTTGGGGTCCGAACACTGAAGCTTTCTTT. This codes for CASWGWGPNTEAFF.

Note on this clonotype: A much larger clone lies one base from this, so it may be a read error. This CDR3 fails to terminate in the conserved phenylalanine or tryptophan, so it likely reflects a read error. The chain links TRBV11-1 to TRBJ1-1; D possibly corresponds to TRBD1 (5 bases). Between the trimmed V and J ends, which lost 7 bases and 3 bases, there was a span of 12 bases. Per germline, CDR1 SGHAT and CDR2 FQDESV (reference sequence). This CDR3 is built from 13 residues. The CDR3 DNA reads TGTGCCAGCACCCGGGGGAGTCACACTGAAGCTTTCTTG. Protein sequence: CASTRGSHTEAFL.

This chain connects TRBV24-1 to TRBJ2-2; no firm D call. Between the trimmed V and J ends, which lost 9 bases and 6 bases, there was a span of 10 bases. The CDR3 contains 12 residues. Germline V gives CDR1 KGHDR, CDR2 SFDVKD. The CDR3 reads CATGSRPGELFF. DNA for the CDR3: TGTGCCACCGGATCGCGGCCCGGGGAGCTGTTTTTT.

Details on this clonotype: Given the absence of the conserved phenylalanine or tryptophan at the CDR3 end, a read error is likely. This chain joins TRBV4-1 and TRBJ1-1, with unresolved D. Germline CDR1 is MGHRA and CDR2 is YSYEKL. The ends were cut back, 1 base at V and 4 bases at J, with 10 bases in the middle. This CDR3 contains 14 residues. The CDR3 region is CASSQARLGTEAFS. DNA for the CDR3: TGCGCCAGCAGCCAAGCCCGGTTGGGCACTGAAGCTTTCTCT.

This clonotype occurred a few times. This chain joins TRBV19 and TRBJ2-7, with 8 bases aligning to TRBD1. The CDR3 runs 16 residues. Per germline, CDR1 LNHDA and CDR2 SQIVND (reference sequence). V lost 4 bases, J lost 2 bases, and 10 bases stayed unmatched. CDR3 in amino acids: CASSNSPGTGTYEQYF. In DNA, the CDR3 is TGTGCCAGTAGTAACTCCCCCGGGACAGGTACCTACGAGCAGTACTTC.

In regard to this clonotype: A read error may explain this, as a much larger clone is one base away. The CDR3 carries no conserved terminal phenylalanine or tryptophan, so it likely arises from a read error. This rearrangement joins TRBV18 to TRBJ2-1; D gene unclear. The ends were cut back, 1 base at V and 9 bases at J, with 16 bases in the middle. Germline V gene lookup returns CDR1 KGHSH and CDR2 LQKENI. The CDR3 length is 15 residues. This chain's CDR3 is CASSPQGPHFAEQFS. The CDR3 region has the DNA TGTGCCAGCTCACCACAAGGGCCACACTTTGCTGAGCAGTTCTCC.

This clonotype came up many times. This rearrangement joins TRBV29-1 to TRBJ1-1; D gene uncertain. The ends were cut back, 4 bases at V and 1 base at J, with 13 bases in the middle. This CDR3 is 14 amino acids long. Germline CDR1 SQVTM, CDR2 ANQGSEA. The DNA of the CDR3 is TGCAGCGTTGTTGGTTTGGGGAGGAACACTGAAGCTTTCTTT. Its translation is CSVVGLGRNTEAFF.

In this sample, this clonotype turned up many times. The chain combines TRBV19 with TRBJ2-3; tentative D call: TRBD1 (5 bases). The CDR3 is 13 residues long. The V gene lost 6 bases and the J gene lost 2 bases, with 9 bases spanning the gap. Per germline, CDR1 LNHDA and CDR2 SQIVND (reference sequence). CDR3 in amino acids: CASSPGHTDTQYF. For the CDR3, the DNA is TGTGCCAGTAGCCCAGGACACACAGATACGCAGTATTTT.

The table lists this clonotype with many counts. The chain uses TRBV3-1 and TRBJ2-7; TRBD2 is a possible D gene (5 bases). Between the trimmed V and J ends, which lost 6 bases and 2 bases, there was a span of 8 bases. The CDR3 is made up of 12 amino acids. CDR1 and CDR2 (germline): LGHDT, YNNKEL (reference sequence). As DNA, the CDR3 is TGTGCCAGCAGTCCCGGGGCCTACGAGCAGTACTTC. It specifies CASSPGAYEQYF.

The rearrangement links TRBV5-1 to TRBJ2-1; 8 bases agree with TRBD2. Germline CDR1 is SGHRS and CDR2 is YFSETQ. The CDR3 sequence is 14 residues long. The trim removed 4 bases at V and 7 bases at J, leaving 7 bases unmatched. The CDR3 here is CASSGGLDRNEQFF. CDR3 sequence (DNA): TGCGCCAGCAGCGGGGGACTAGATCGGAATGAGCAGTTCTTC.